Listed here are 29 T cell receptor beta chains from one sample, sequenced in a study of blood T cell repertoires in COVID-19. Only in-frame clones appear in the TCRdb table, and some are missing; sequencing was by immunoSEQ multiplex PCR. The profile shows hundreds of thousands of clones, 65% to 90% of them singletons. The source material was peripheral blood. The origin of the receptors is a man aged 50 to 60 with active or convalescent COVID-19.

Here the CDR3 DNA reads TGTGCCAGCAGCGGGCGAGGACTAGCGAGGCACAATGATGAGCAGTTCTTC. The encoded protein is CASSGRGLARHNDEQFF. V gene TRBV5-4 combines with J gene TRBJ2-1; 9 positions agree with TRBD2. V trimming: 4 bases; J trimming: 8 bases; junction bases outside the gene matches: 16. Germline CDR1 and CDR2: SGHNT and YYREEE (reference sequence). CDR3 length equals 17 residues.

The chain couples TRBV2 to TRBJ1-5; D is ambiguous. V gave up 2 bases and J gave up 9 bases, with 17 bases separating them. Germline CDR1 is SNHLY and CDR2 is FYNNEI. The CDR3 covers 15 residues. The CDR3 reads CASSESLGIRGPQHF. The CDR3 bases are TGTGCCAGCAGTGAATCCTTGGGGATCCGGGGGCCCCAGCATTTT.

This chain joins TRBV6-5 and TRBJ2-2; D unresolved. The V gene lost 6 bases and the J gene lost 5 bases, with 16 bases spanning the gap. The CDR3 spans 15 residues. Germline V gene data show CDR1 as MNHEY and CDR2 as SVGAGI. The CDR3 reads CASRNPASGTGELFF. The DNA of the CDR3 is TGTGCCAGCAGAAACCCAGCGTCCGGGACCGGGGAGCTGTTTTTT.

The chain links TRBV9 to TRBJ1-1; TRBD1 aligns across 9 bases. The CDR3 is 15 residues long. The V gene end was trimmed by 4 bases and the J gene end by 0 bases; junction bases not matched to a gene: 4. Germline-derived CDR1 and CDR2 are SGDLS and YYNGEE. The CDR3 DNA sequence: TGTGCCAGCAGCAGAGGGACAGGGTTGAACACTGAAGCTTTCTTT. As protein: CASSRGTGLNTEAFF.

This clone appeared a single time. V usage is TRBV7-2 and J usage is TRBJ2-3, with D possibly matching TRBD2 (6 bases). This CDR3 spans 16 amino acids. Germline V lookup: CDR1 SGHTA, CDR2 FQGNSA. The germline V and J ends were trimmed by 2 bases and 2 bases, with 14 bases remaining between them. The chain's CDR3 is CASSLHSGRVTDTQYF. DNA for the CDR3: TGTGCCAGCAGCTTACATAGCGGAAGAGTCACAGATACGCAGTATTTT.

The CDR3, as DNA: TGCAGTGCTAGTGCCCAGGGGAGCACAGATACGCAGTATTTT. Its protein product is CSASAQGSTDTQYF. This chain joins TRBV20-1 and TRBJ2-3; TRBD1 is a possible D gene (6 bases). The CDR3 has 14 amino acids. Germline assignment: CDR1 DFQATT and CDR2 SNEGSKA (reference sequence). The V gene lost 3 bases and the J gene lost 0 bases, with 10 bases spanning the gap.

The chain links TRBV5-1 to TRBJ2-7, with TRBD1 matching over 9 bases. The V and J ends lost 4 bases and 4 bases, in that order; junction bases with no gene match: 12. This CDR3 is built from 16 residues. Germline V lookup: CDR1 SGHRS, CDR2 YFSETQ. The CDR3 here is CASSPAVSGTGYEQYF. The CDR3 region has the DNA TGCGCCAGCAGCCCCGCCGTCTCGGGGACAGGGTACGAGCAGTACTTC.

By share of the sample, this clone is medium-sized (0.01 to 0.1%). V and J are TRBV7-3 and TRBJ2-2, with 7 nucleotides matching TRBD1. The CDR3 loop spans 15 amino acids. Unmatched junction bases numbered 8, after V lost 5 bases and J lost 5 bases. Per germline, CDR1 SGHTA and CDR2 FQGTGA. CDR3 residues: CASSPRQGWTGELFF. The CDR3 bases are TGTGCCAGCAGCCCCCGACAGGGTTGGACCGGGGAGCTGTTTTTT.

The rearrangement links TRBV5-4 to TRBJ1-1; 8 positions agree with TRBD1. The CDR3 runs 15 residues. Trimming at V came to 3 bases and at J to 11 bases, leaving 15 bases not matched to a gene. Looked up from germline, CDR1 is SGHNT and CDR2 is YYREEE (reference sequence). DNA of the CDR3: TGTGCCAGCAGCTCAAACAAAAGACAGGGGTCGTCGGCTTTCTTT. Translating gives CASSSNKRQGSSAFF.

This clone is a singleton in its sample. In nucleotides, the CDR3 is TGTGCCAGCAGCTTAGCCACAGCATGGAAGGCTGGCGAGGAGACCCAGTACTTC. Translation: CASSLATAWKAGEETQYF. The gene calls are TRBV7-9 and TRBJ2-5; D gene ambiguous. CDR1 is SEHNR and CDR2 is FQNEAQ in the germline V gene (reference sequence). This CDR3 is 18 amino acids long. Trimming removed 0 bases from V and 5 bases from J, with 22 bases in between.

The chain carries TRBV5-8 and TRBJ1-1; 9 bases fit TRBD1. The CDR3 is 13 residues long. The germline V gene has CDR1 SGHTS and CDR2 YDEGEE. V gave up 3 bases and J gave up 11 bases; unmatched junction bases: 8. CDR3 protein: CASSSYRGPRAFF. The CDR3 DNA sequence: TGTGCCAGCAGCTCATACAGGGGGCCAAGGGCTTTCTTT.

The rearrangement links TRBV11-2 to TRBJ1-2; D is possibly TRBD1 (6 bases). This CDR3 is built from 15 residues. Trimming left V 8 bases short and J 1 base short, with 17 bases between. The V gene's germline CDR1 is SGHAT and CDR2 FQNNGV. CDR3 sequence reads: CASGTRQVINYGYTF. The CDR3 nucleotides are TGTGCCAGCGGAACCCGACAGGTGATTAACTATGGCTACACCTTC.

The chain recombines TRBV11-1 with TRBJ1-1; perhaps TRBD1 as D (5 bases). This CDR3 spans 16 amino acids. Germline V gene lookup returns CDR1 SGHAT and CDR2 FQDESV (reference sequence). Trimming left V 5 bases short and J 0 bases short, with 16 bases between. The CDR3, as DNA: TGTGCCAGCAGCCGTTATGGCGGGGGTGTGAACACTGAAGCTTTCTTT. It encodes CASSRYGGGVNTEAFF.

The chain couples TRBV2 to TRBJ1-5, with D possibly matching TRBD1 (5 bases). Germline loops: CDR1 SNHLY, CDR2 FYNNEI. The CDR3 loop spans 13 amino acids. V was shortened by 6 bases and J by 9 bases, with 15 bases between the two germline ends. The CDR3 region has the DNA TGTGCCAGCAGCACAGGCAGCCCAGGGCCCCAGCATTTT. Translation: CASSTGSPGPQHF.

This chain links TRBV5-4 with TRBJ2-3, with 10 positions matching TRBD1. This CDR3 region has 15 residues. The ends lost 4 bases at V and 4 bases at J; junction bases unmatched: 6. The germline V gene encodes CDR1 SGHNT and CDR2 YYREEE (reference sequence). Written as DNA, the CDR3 is TGTGCCAGCAGCGTACGACAGGGGGCGTCAGATACGCAGTATTTT. It codes for CASSVRQGASDTQYF.

CDR3 bases: TGCGCCAGCAGAGACAGGGAAGATGGGAACACTGAAGCTTTCTTT. Its translation: CASRDREDGNTEAFF. The rearrangement uses TRBV4-1 and TRBJ1-1; 7 bases are shared with TRBD1. CDR1 and CDR2 from the germline V gene are MGHRA and YSYEKL. V lost 6 bases, J lost 1 base, and 8 bases stayed unmatched. The CDR3 is 15 amino acids.

V is TRBV7-9 and J is TRBJ2-1; 8 bases match TRBD2. Germline CDR1 and CDR2: SEHNR and FQNEAQ (reference sequence). J gave up 7 bases and V 2 bases, and 13 bases lay outside the gene matches. The CDR3 is 17 residues long. The CDR3 region has the DNA TGTGCCAGCAGCTTATTCCCTAGCGGGCCCCACCCAAATGAGCAGTTCTTC. Protein sequence: CASSLFPSGPHPNEQFF.

The V and J genes are TRBV30 and TRBJ2-3, with D tentatively TRBD1 (5 bases). The CDR3 sequence is 15 residues long. The V end was cut by 3 bases, the J end by 5 bases, with 18 bases between. Germline values: CDR1 GTSNPN, CDR2 SVGIG (reference sequence). CDR3 in DNA: TGTGCCTGGAGCCCCCTAGGGGCTAGAGGAGATACGCAGTATTTT. This codes for CAWSPLGARGDTQYF. The full variable domain, in which reference TRBV30 and TRBJ2-3 provide the parts outside the CDR3, is SQTIHQWPATLVQPVGSPLSLECTVEGTSNPNLYWYRQAAGRGLQLLFYSVGIGQISSEVPQNLSASRPQDRQFILSSKKLLLSDSGFYLCAWSPLGARGDTQYFGPGTRLTVL.

The V call is TRBV7-2, the J call TRBJ1-1, with D hard to call. Germline lookup yields CDR1 SGHTA and CDR2 FQGNSA. V was cut by 4 bases and J by 1 base, with 13 bases left in between. This CDR3 comprises 15 residues. Written as DNA, the CDR3 is TGTGCCAGCAGCTCCAACCGTCGGGGGAACACTGAAGCTTTCTTT. Its protein is CASSSNRRGNTEAFF.

The V gene is TRBV18, the J gene TRBJ2-7; 7 nucleotides align to TRBD1. This CDR3 region has 12 residues. After removal of 6 bases from V and 5 bases from J, the junction contained 4 bases not matched to a gene. Per germline, CDR1 KGHSH and CDR2 LQKENI. For the CDR3, the DNA is TGTGCCAGCTCCCCGACAGGGAACGAGCAGTACTTC. Translated: CASSPTGNEQYF.

The rearrangement uses TRBV3-1 (or the pseudogene TRBV3-2) and TRBJ2-1, with 12 bases fitting TRBD2. The V segment lost 5 bases and the J segment 9 bases; nucleotides outside the gene matches: 8. From germline, CDR1 is LGHDT and CDR2 YNNKEL (reference sequence). This CDR3 is 15 amino acids long. The CDR3, as DNA: TGTGCCAGCAGCTCCCTAGCGGGAGGGCCAGGTGAGCAGTTCTTC. It yields the protein CASSSLAGGPGEQFF.

This clone appeared once. The chain recombines TRBV3-1 (or the pseudogene TRBV3-2) with TRBJ2-2, with D possibly being TRBD1 (6 bases). The CDR3 covers 14 residues. CDR1 and CDR2 (germline): LGHDT, YNNKEL (reference sequence). V lost 8 bases to trimming and J lost 6 bases, with 16 bases between them. CDR3 nucleotides: TGTGCCAGCCGTTCCACCCAGGGGTCCGGGGAGCTGTTTTTT. Residues: CASRSTQGSGELFF.

The V and J genes are TRBV5-5 and TRBJ1-2; TRBD1 agrees at 9 bases. Germline V gives CDR1 SGHKS, CDR2 YYEKEE (reference sequence). This CDR3 comprises 17 residues. V shed 2 bases, J shed 0 bases, and the junction held 8 bases outside the gene matches. CDR3 in amino acids: CASSFRGTGTPNYGYTF. DNA of the CDR3: TGTGCCAGCAGCTTCCGGGGGACAGGGACCCCTAACTATGGCTACACCTTC.

The CDR3, as DNA: TGCAGCGTTGGGAACCTGGTCGGGTTCTATGGCTACACCTTC. Translation gives CSVGNLVGFYGYTF. The rearrangement links TRBV29-1 to TRBJ1-2; D is unclear. The CDR3 covers 14 residues. The germline V and J ends were trimmed by 4 bases and 4 bases, with 16 bases remaining between them. Germline CDR1 reads SQVTM; CDR2 reads ANQGSEA.

V gene TRBV19 combines with J gene TRBJ1-2; D gene ambiguous. V dropped 5 bases and J dropped 1 base, with 14 bases sitting between them. Germline CDR1 and CDR2: LNHDA and SQIVND (reference sequence). This CDR3 is 15 amino acids long. The CDR3 loop reads CASSASMSGNYGYTF. Written as DNA, the CDR3 is TGTGCCAGTAGTGCCTCGATGAGTGGTAACTATGGCTACACCTTC.

The J gene is TRBJ2-3, the V gene TRBV3-1 (or the pseudogene TRBV3-2); TRBD2 matches at 8 bases. After removal of 0 bases from V and 3 bases from J, the junction contained 14 bases not matched to a gene. CDR1 is LGHDT, CDR2 YNNKEL, per germline (reference sequence). The CDR3 is made up of 19 amino acids. For the CDR3, the DNA is TGTGCCAGCAGCCAAGATGTCGGCAATAGCGGGAAGTGGACAGATACGCAGTATTTT. It specifies CASSQDVGNSGKWTDTQYF.

The DNA for the CDR3 is TGTGCCAGCGAGGCCCTCCATAGCAATCAGCCCCAGCATTTT. Protein product: CASEALHSNQPQHF. The rearrangement links TRBV6-5 to TRBJ1-5; D is ambiguous. This CDR3 has 14 amino acids. V gave up 8 bases and J gave up 0 bases, with 11 bases separating them. Per germline, CDR1 MNHEY and CDR2 SVGAGI.

V and J are TRBV5-1 and TRBJ2-5; 9 nucleotides agree with TRBD2. CDR3 length equals 13 residues. V lost 6 bases and J lost 5; bases outside the gene matches: 5. Germline loops: CDR1 SGHRS, CDR2 YFSETQ. In DNA form, the CDR3 reads TGCGCCAGCACGCGGGAGGGTTGGGAGACCCAGTACTTC. It is translated as CASTREGWETQYF.

The chain carries TRBV3-1 (or the pseudogene TRBV3-2) and TRBJ2-3; tentatively, D is TRBD2 (6 bases). The CDR3 is 16 amino acids. Germline V gene data show CDR1 as LGHDT and CDR2 as YNNKEL (reference sequence). V lost 4 bases and J 7 bases, leaving 21 bases between the germline ends. The CDR3 DNA follows: TGTGCCAGCAGCCCCCCCCAGGGACTGCCCGTCAATACGCAGTATTTT. It translates to CASSPPQGLPVNTQYF.